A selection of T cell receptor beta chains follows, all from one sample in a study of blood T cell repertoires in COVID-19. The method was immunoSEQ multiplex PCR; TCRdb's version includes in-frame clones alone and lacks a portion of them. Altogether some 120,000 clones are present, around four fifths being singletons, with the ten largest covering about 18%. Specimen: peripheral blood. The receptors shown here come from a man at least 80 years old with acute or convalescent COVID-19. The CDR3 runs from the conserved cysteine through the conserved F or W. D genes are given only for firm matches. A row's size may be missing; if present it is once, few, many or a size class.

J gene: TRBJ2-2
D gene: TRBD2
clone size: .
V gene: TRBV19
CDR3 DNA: TGTGCCAGTATCCGCGGGGGGGCTGACACCGGGGAGCTGTTTTTT
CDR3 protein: CASIRGGADTGELFF

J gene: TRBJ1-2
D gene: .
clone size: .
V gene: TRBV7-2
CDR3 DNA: TGTGCCAGCAGCTTAGGACCAGGGGCTGGCTACACCTTC
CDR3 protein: CASSLGPGAGYTF

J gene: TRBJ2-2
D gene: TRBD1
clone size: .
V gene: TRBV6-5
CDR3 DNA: TGTGCCAGCAGCTACGGACAGGGCGTTCCACCCGGGGAGCTGTTTTTT
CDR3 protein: CASSYGQGVPPGELFF

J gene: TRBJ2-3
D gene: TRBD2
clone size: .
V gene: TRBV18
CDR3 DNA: TGTGCCAGCTCACCGTCCGGGGGGGCCGGAGATACGCAGTATTTT
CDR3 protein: CASSPSGGAGDTQYF

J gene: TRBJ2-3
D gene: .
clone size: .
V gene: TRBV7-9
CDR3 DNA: TGTGCCAGTTTCGCGAGGGCGGCTAGCACAGATACGCAGTATTTT
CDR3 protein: CASFARAASTDTQYF

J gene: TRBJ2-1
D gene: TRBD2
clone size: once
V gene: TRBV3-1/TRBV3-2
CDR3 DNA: TGTGCCAGCAGCTGGGGGCTAGCGGGGGCCAATGAGCAGTTCTTC
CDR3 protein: CASSWGLAGANEQFF

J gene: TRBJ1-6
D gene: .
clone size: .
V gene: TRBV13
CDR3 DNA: TGTGCCAGCAGCTTACCCTTTTCGCCCCTCCACTTT
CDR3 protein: CASSLPFSPLHF

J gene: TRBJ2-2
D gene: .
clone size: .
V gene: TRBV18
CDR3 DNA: TGTGCCAGCTCACCTTCCCGACTGACCGGGGAGCTGTTTTTT
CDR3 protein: CASSPSRLTGELFF

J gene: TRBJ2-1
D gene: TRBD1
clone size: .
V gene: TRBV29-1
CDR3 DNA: TGCAGCGTTGTCAGACAGGGCACCTACAATGAGCAGTTCTTC
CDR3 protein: CSVVRQGTYNEQFF

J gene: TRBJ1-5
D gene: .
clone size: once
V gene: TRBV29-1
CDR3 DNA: TGCAGCGTTGAAATAGGAGGGGCCGGAGGGCAGCCCCAGCATTTT
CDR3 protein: CSVEIGGAGGQPQHF

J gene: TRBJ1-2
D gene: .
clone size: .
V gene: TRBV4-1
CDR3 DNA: TGCGCCAGCAGCCAAGCTAGTTCAGCAGCATATGGCTACACCTTC
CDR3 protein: CASSQASSAAYGYTF

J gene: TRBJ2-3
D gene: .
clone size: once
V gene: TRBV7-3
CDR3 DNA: TGTGCCAGCAGCTTAATAGGGGGTAGTCCAGATACGCAGTATTTT
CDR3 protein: CASSLIGGSPDTQYF

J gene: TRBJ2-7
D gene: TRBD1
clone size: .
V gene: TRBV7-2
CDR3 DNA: TGTGCCAGCAGCTCCGGGACAGGGGTTTTCGAGCAGTACTTC
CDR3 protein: CASSSGTGVFEQYF

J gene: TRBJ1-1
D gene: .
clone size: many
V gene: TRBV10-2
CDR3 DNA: TGCGCCAGCAGTGAGTCCCGGGGCACTGAAGCTTTCTTT
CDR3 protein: CASSESRGTEAFF

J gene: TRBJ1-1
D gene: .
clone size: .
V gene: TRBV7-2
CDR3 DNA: TGTGCCAGCAGCTACGGGGGGTGGGGGCGCGGAGCTTTCTTT
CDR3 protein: CASSYGGWGRGAFF

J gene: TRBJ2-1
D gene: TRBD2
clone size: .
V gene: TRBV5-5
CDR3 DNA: TGTGCCAGCAGCTTGGGTAGCGGGGGGACCCCGTCGGAGCAGTTCTTC
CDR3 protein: CASSLGSGGTPSEQFF

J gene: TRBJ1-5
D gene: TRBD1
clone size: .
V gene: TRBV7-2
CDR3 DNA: TGTGCCAGCAGCTTAGAAGGACAGGGGATTCAGCCCCAGCATTTT
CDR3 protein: CASSLEGQGIQPQHF

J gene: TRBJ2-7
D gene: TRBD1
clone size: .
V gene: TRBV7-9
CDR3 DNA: TGTGCCAGCAGCCCGGACAGGGGCTACGAGCAGTACTTC
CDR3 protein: CASSPDRGYEQYF

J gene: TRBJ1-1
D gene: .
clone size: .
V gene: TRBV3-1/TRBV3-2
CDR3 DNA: TGTGCCAGCAGCCAAATCCAGGGTGGGGCTTTCTTT
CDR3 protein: CASSQIQGGAFF

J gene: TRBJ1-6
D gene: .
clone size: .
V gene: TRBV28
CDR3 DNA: TGTGCCAGCAGTTTAAGGAGGAGGTCCCTCTCTTCACCCCTCCACTTT
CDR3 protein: CASSLRRRSLSSPLHF

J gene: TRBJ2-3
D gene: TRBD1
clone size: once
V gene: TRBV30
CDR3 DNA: TGTGCCTGGAGTGTACGCAGGGGGCCGGGAGATACGCAGTATTTT
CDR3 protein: CAWSVRRGPGDTQYF

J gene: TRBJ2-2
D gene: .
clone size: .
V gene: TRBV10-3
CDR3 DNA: TGTGCCATCACAGGGGAGGGCACCGGGGAGCTGTTTTTT
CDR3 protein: CAITGEGTGELFF

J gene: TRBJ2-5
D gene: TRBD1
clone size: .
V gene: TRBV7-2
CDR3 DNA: TGTGCCAGCAGGCCGGGACAGGGTGTCCAAGAGACCCAGTACTTC
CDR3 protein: CASRPGQGVQETQYF

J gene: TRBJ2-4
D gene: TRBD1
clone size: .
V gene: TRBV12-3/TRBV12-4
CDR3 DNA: TGTGCCAGCAGCGGACAGGGGGTGAACATTCAGTACTTC
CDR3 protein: CASSGQGVNIQYF

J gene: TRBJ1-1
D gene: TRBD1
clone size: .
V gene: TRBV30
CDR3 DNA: TGTGCCTGCCTACCCCCTGGGACAGGGGATTCCACTGAAGCTTTCTTT
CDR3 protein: CACLPPGTGDSTEAFF

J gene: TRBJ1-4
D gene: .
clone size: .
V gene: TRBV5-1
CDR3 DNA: TGCGCCAGCAGATCAGGACAGTTAACTAATGAAAAACTGTTTTTT
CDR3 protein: CASRSGQLTNEKLFF

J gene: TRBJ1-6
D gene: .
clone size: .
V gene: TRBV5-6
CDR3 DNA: TGTGCCAGCAGCTTCCGGGGGGCGCCGGGTAATTCACCCCTCCACTTT
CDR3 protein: CASSFRGAPGNSPLHF

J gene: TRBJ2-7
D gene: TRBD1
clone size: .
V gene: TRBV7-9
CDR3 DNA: TGTGCCAGCAGCTCCGGGACAGGAAACTACGAGCAGTACTTC
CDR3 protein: CASSSGTGNYEQYF

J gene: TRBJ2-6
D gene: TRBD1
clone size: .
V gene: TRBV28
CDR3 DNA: TGTGCCAGCAGTTCGTGGACAGGTTTGAGCTCTGGGGCCAACGTCCTGACTTTC
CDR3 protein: CASSSWTGLSSGANVLTF

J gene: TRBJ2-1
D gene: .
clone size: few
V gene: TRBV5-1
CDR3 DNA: TGCGCCAGCAGCTTGAAGTTGGAGGGGAGGCATGAGCAGTTCTTC
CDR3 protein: CASSLKLEGRHEQFF

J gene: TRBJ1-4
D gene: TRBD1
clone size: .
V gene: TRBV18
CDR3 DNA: TGTGCCAGCTCACCACTGCCAGGGGGCTTTGAAGGGCAAAATGAAAAACTGTTTTTT
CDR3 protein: CASSPLPGGFEGQNEKLFF

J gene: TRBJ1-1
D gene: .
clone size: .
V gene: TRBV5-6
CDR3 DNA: TGTGCCAGCAGCTTGGTAGAGGTTGGCACTGAAGCTTTCTTT
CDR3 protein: CASSLVEVGTEAFF

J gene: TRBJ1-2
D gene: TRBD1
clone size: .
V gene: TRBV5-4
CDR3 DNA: TGTGCCAGCAGCTTGGGAGGGGGCGCATTGTATGGCTACACCTTC
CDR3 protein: CASSLGGGALYGYTF

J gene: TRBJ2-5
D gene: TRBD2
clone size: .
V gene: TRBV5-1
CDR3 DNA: TGCGCCAGCAGCCCGGGACTAGCGGGGTCTTCGTCCAAGACCCAGTACTTC
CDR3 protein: CASSPGLAGSSSKTQYF

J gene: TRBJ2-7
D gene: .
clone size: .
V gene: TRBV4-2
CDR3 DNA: TGTGCCAGCAGCCGTACACGATCCTACGAGCAGTACTTC
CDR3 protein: CASSRTRSYEQYF

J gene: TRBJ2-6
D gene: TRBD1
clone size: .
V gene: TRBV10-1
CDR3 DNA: TGCGCCAGCAGTGCGCGAGACCCGGGACAGGGCTGGTCTGGGGCCAACGTCCTGACTTTC
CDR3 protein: CASSARDPGQGWSGANVLTF

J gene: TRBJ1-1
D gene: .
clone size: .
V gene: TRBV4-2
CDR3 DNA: TGTGCCAGCAGCCAAGCGGTGGTAGAGAACACTGAAGCTTTCTTT
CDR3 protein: CASSQAVVENTEAFF

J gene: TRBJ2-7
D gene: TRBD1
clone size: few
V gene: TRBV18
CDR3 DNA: TGTGCCAGCTCACCCCCCGGCAGGGGGCGCTTCGAGCAGTACTTC
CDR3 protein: CASSPPGRGRFEQYF

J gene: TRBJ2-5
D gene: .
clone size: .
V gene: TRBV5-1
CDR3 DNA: TGCGCCAGCTCCCGAGAACGAGAAGAGACCCAGTACTTC
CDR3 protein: CASSREREETQYF

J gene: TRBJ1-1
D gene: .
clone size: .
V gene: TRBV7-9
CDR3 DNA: TGTGCCAGCAGCCCCAGGTCCCAGGGAATCACTGAAGCTTTCTTT
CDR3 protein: CASSPRSQGITEAFF

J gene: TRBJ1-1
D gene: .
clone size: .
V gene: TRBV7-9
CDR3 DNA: TGTGCCAGCAGCTTAGCGGCAGTTTGGGCAAACCCTTTCTTT
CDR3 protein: CASSLAAVWANPFF

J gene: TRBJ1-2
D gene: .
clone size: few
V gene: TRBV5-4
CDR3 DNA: TGTGCCAGCAGTATAGATGGCTATGGCTACACCTTC
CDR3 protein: CASSIDGYGYTF

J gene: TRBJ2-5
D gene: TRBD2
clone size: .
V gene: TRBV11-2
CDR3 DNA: TGTGCCAGCAGCCGACATGCGGGGGTTGGGGAGACCCAGTACTTC
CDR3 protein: CASSRHAGVGETQYF

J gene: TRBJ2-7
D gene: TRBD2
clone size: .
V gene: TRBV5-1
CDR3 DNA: TGCGCCAGCACGCGGGGGGGACTGGACGGTTCCTACGAGCAGTACTTC
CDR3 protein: CASTRGGLDGSYEQYF

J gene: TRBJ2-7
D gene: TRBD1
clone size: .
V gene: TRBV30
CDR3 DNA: TGTGCCTGGAGCAGGGGACAGCCCAACTCCTACGAGCAGTACTTC
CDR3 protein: CAWSRGQPNSYEQYF

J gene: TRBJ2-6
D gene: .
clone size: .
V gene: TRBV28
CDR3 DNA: TGTGCCAGCAGCTCTTTACCGGGGGTAACGGTTAGGGCTGGGGCCAACGTCCTGACTTTC
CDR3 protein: CASSSLPGVTVRAGANVLTF

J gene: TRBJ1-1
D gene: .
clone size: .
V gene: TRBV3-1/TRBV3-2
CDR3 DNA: TGTGCCAGCAGCCAAGTAGCCAGTAACACTGAAGCTTTCTTT
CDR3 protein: CASSQVASNTEAFF

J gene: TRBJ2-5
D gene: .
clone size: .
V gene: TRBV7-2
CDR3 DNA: TGTGCCAGCAGCTTAGGGGGCAGCCAAGAGACCCAGTACTTC
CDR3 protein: CASSLGGSQETQYF

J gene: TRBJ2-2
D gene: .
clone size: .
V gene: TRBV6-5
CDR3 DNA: TGTGCCAGCAGCTCGGGGGCGAACACCGGGGAGCTGTTTTTT
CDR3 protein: CASSSGANTGELFF

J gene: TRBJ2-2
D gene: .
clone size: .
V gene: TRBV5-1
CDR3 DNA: TGCGCCAGCAGCTTTCAAGGGACAATACCCGGGGAGCTGTTTTTT
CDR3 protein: CASSFQGTIPGELFF

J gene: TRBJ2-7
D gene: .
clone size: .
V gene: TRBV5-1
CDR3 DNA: TGCGCCAGCAGCTTGGACTTTTACGAGCAGTACTTC
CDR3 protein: CASSLDFYEQYF

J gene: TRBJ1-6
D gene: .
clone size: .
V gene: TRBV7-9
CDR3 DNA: TGTGCCAGCAGCAAGAGGACGGGAGATTCACCCCTCCACTTT
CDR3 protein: CASSKRTGDSPLHF

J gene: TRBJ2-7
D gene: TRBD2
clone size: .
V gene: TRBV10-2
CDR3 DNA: TGCGCCAGCAGGCCCGGGGGGGAGCGGAGCTCCTACGAGCAGTACTTC
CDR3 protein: CASRPGGERSSYEQYF

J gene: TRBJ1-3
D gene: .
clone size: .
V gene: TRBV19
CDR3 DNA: TGTGCCAGTAGTCAGACAGCTTACTCTGGAAACACCATATATTTT
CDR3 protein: CASSQTAYSGNTIYF

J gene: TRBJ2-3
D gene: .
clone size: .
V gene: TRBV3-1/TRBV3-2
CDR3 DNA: TGTGCCAGCAGCCACGGATTGAGGACAGTCCCAGATACGCAGTATTTT
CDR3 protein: CASSHGLRTVPDTQYF

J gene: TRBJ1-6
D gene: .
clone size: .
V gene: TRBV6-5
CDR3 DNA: TGTGCCAGCAGTTACTCGGGGTGGGGCCGGAATTCACCCCTCCACTTT
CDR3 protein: CASSYSGWGRNSPLHF

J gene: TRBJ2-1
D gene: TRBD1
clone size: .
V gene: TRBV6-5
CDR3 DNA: TGTGCCAGCAGCCACGGACAGGGGACCTACAATGAGCAGTTCTTC
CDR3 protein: CASSHGQGTYNEQFF

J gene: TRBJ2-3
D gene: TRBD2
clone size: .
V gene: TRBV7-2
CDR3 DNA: TGTGCCAGCAGGCGGGGGTATAGCACAGATACGCAGTATTTT
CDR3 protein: CASRRGYSTDTQYF

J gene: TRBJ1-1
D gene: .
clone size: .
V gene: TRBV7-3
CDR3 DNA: TGTGCCAGCAGTGAAAATGACAGCCCGAACACTGAAGCTTTCTTT
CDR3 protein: CASSENDSPNTEAFF

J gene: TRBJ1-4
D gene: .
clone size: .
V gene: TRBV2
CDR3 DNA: TGTGCCAGCAGTACACAGGCGCGGGAAAAACTGTTTTTT
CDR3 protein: CASSTQAREKLFF